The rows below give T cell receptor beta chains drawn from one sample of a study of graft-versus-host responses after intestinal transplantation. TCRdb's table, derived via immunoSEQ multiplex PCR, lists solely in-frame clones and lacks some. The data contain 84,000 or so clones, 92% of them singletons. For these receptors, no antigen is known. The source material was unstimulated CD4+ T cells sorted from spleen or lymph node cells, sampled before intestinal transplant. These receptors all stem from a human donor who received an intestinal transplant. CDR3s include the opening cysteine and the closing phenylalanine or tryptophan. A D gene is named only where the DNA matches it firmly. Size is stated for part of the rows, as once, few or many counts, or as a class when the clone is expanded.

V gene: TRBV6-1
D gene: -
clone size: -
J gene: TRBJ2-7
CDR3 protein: CASSEPRLGEQYF
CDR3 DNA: TGTGCCAGCAGTGAACCGCGCCTCGGGGAGCAGTACTTC

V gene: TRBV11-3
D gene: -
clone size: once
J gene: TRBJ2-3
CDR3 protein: CASSLARSRGGTDTQYF
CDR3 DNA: TGTGCCAGCAGCTTAGCGCGGAGTCGGGGCGGCACAGATACGCAGTATTTT

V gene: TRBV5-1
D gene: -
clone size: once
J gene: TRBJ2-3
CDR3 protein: CASSLGVESTQYF
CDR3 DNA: TGCGCCAGCAGCTTAGGGGTTGAGTCTACGCAGTATTTT

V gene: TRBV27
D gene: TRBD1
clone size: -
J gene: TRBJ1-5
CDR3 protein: CASSRLDRGFYQPQHF
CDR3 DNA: TGTGCCAGCAGTAGACTGGACAGGGGGTTTTATCAGCCCCAGCATTTT

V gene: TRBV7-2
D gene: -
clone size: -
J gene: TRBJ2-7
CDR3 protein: CASSLVGQGSSYEQYF
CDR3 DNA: TGTGCCAGCAGCTTAGTGGGGCAGGGGAGCTCCTACGAGCAGTACTTC

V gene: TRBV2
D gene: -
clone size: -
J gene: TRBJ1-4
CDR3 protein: CASARVKTEKLFF
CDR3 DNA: TGTGCCAGCGCCAGGGTAAAAACTGAAAAACTGTTTTTT

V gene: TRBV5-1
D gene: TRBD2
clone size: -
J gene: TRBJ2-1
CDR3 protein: CASSLDSGRSEGFF
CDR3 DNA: TGCGCCAGCAGCTTGGACAGCGGGAGGTCCGAAGGGTTCTTC

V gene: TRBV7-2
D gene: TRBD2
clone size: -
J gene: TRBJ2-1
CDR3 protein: CASSLVFAGGNEQFF
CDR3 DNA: TGTGCCAGCAGCTTAGTATTTGCGGGAGGGAATGAGCAGTTCTTC

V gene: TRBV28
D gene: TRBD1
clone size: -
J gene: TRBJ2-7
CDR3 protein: CASIPRGRSYEQYF
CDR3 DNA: TGTGCCAGCATTCCTAGGGGGCGCTCCTACGAGCAGTACTTC

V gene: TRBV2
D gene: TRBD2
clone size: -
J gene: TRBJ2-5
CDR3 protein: CASRQGLAVQETQYF
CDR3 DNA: TGTGCCAGCAGACAGGGACTAGCGGTTCAAGAGACCCAGTACTTC

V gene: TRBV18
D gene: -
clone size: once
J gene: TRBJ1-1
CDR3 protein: CASSRGGGTEAFF
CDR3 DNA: TGTGCCAGCTCAAGGGGGGGAGGCACTGAAGCTTTCTTT

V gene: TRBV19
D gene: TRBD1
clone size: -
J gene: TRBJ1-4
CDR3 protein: CASSRGTEEKLFF
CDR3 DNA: TGTGCCAGTAGTAGGGGGACAGAAGAAAAACTGTTTTTT

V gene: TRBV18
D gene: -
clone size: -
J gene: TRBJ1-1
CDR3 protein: CASSPLRSNTEAFF
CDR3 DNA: TGTGCCAGCTCACCACTTCGATCGAACACTGAAGCTTTCTTT

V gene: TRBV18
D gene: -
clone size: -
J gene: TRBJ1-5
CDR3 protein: CASSPLDLQGNQPQHF
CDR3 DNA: TGTGCCAGCTCACCACTCGACCTACAAGGCAATCAGCCCCAGCATTTT

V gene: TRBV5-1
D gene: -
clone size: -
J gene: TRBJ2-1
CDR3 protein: CASSSGPTPYNEQFF
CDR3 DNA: TGCGCCAGCAGCTCGGGACCAACCCCTTACAATGAGCAGTTCTTC

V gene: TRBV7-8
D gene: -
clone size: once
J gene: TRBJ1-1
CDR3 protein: CASSPVVASINTEAFF
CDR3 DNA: TGTGCCAGCAGCCCAGTGGTGGCCAGCATCAACACTGAAGCTTTCTTT

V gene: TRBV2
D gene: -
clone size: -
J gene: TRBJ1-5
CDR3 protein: CASSEAFQVGYEPQHF
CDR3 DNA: TGTGCCAGCAGTGAAGCTTTTCAAGTCGGCTACGAGCCCCAGCATTTT

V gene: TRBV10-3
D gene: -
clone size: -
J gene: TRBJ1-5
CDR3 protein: CAIDGGTTYSNQPQHF
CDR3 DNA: TGTGCCATCGATGGCGGGACGACATATAGCAATCAGCCCCAGCATTTT

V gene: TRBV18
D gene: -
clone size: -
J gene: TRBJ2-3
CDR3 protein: CASSPRRQFTDTQYF
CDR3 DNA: TGTGCCAGCTCACCCCGCAGACAATTCACAGATACGCAGTATTTT

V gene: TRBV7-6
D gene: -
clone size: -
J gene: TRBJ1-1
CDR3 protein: CASSLAYRRRLNTEAFF
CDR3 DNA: TGTGCCAGCAGCTTAGCGTACAGGAGGCGCCTGAACACTGAAGCTTTCTTT

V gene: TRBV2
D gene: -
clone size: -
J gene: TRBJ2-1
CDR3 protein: CASSDGLDLRVYNEQFF
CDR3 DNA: TGTGCCAGCAGTGATGGGCTCGACCTTCGAGTTTACAATGAGCAGTTCTTC

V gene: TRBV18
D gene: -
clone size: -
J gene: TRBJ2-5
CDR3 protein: CASSPGTQETQYF
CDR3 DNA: TGTGCCAGCTCACCCGGGACTCAAGAGACCCAGTACTTC

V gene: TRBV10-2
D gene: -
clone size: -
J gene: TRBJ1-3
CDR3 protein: CASSVGGSGNTIYF
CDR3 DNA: TGCGCCAGCAGTGTAGGCGGCTCTGGAAACACCATATATTTT

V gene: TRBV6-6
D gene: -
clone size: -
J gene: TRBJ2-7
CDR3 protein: CASKAGTQQAGQYF
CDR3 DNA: TGTGCCAGCAAAGCCGGGACTCAGCAGGCGGGGCAGTACTTC

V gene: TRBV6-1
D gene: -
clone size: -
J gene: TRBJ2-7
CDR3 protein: CASGQGYEQYF
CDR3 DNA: TGTGCCAGCGGGCAGGGGTACGAGCAGTACTTC

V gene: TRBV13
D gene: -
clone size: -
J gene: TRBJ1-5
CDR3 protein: CASSSTRGAKGLNQPQHF
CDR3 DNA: TGTGCCAGCAGCTCCACCCGGGGAGCGAAGGGTCTCAATCAGCCCCAGCATTTT

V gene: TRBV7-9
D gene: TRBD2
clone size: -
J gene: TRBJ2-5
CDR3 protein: CASSLGVGTSGPKETQYF
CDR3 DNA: TGTGCCAGCAGCTTAGGCGTAGGGACTAGCGGGCCTAAAGAGACCCAGTACTTC

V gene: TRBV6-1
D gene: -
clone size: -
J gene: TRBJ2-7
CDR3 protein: CASSRTQGYEQYF
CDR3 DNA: TGTGCCAGCAGCCGGACTCAAGGCTACGAGCAGTACTTC

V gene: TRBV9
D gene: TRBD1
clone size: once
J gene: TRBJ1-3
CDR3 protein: CASSVLEGGAGSGNTIYF
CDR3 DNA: TGTGCCAGCAGCGTCCTGGAAGGGGGCGCCGGATCTGGAAACACCATATATTTT

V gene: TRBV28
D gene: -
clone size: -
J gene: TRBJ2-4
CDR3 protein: CASSPWSKNIQYF
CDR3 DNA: TGTGCCAGCAGTCCCTGGAGCAAAAACATTCAGTACTTC

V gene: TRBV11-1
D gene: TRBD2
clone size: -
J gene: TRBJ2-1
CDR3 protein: CASSLGVAGGPDEQFF
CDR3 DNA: TGTGCCAGCAGCTTAGGGGTAGCGGGAGGGCCCGATGAGCAGTTCTTC

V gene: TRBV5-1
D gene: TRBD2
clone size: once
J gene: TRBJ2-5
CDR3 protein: CASSLGPSGRFGEETQYF
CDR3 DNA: TGCGCCAGCAGCTTAGGGCCTAGCGGGAGATTTGGGGAAGAGACCCAGTACTTC

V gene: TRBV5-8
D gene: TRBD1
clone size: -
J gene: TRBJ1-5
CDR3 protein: CASSPRQGGYSNQPQHF
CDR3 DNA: TGTGCCAGCAGCCCGAGACAGGGGGGATATAGCAATCAGCCCCAGCATTTT

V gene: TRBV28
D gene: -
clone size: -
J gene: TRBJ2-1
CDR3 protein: CASRPTAVRWNEQFF
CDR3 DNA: TGTGCCAGCCGACCGACGGCGGTCCGATGGAATGAGCAGTTCTTC

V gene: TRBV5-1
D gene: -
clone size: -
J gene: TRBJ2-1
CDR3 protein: CASSLALVSYNEQFF
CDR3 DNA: TGCGCCAGCAGCTTGGCCCTAGTCTCCTACAATGAGCAGTTCTTC